The 10 T cell receptor beta chains in this list originate from one sample, sequenced in a study of OX40 agonist ivuxolimab in advanced cancers. Clones were sequenced by immunoSEQ multiplex PCR, and TCRdb holds only the in-frame ones, with some missing. The sample includes some 99,000 clones, roughly four fifths of them seen just once. Sample: CD4+ or CD8+ T cells sorted from blood, taken in a trial of the OX40 agonist ivuxolimab. These receptors came from an adult with an advanced solid tumor such as melanoma, head and neck, liver or kidney cancer.

This rearrangement joins TRBV27 to TRBJ1-4; 10 bases are a match to TRBD1. Per the germline V gene, CDR1 is MNHEY and CDR2 is SMNVEV (reference sequence). The CDR3 loop spans 14 amino acids. V shed 5 bases, J shed 8 bases, and the junction held 5 bases outside the gene matches. CDR3: CASSGGTGAEKLFF. CDR3 sequence (DNA): TGTGCCAGCAGTGGAGGGACAGGGGCGGAAAAACTGTTTTTT.

The rearrangement uses TRBV4-3 and TRBJ1-2, with D unclear. Deletions cut 4 bases from V and 4 bases from J, with 16 bases between. CDR1 is LGHNA, CDR2 YSLEER, per germline. This CDR3 is built from 15 residues. In nucleotides, the CDR3 is TGCGCCAGCAGCCTACGTAGCAGTTCAAGCTATGGCTACACCTTC. Its protein is CASSLRSSSSYGYTF.

The sample holds one count of this clone. J is TRBJ1-2 and V is TRBV7-9, with 8 bases fitting TRBD1. The germline gives CDR1 SEHNR, CDR2 FQNEAQ (reference sequence). After removal of 4 bases from V and 2 bases from J, the junction contained 3 bases not matched to a gene. The CDR3 length is 14 residues. The CDR3: CASSSDRANYGYTF. The DNA for the CDR3 is TGTGCCAGCAGCTCGGACAGGGCCAACTATGGCTACACCTTC.

This sequence joins TRBV19 and TRBJ1-1; TRBD1 aligns across 7 bases. Germline trimming cut 7 bases from V and 0 bases from J; bases unmatched to any gene: 17. Germline CDR1 LNHDA, CDR2 SQIVND (reference sequence). The CDR3 loop spans 18 amino acids. The CDR3 region is CASTHTGTASLMNTEAFF. The CDR3 bases are TGTGCCAGTACCCATACGGGGACAGCAAGTTTAATGAACACTGAAGCTTTCTTT.

The J gene is TRBJ2-7, the V gene TRBV7-9; the D gene is possibly TRBD1 (6 bases). V was shortened by 5 bases and J by 4 bases, with 15 bases between the two germline ends. CDR3 length: 14 residues. Germline-derived CDR1 and CDR2 are SEHNR and FQNEAQ (reference sequence). In nucleotides, the CDR3 is TGTGCCAGCAGCCTGGGACAAGGGGTGTACGAGCAGTACTTC. Translation: CASSLGQGVYEQYF.

V usage is TRBV9 and J usage is TRBJ1-6; D is uncertain. Trimming shortened V by 0 bases and J by 6 bases, and 16 bases separated the two germline ends. There are 17 residues in the CDR3. Per the germline V gene, CDR1 is SGDLS and CDR2 is YYNGEE. In nucleotides, the CDR3 is TGTGCCAGCAGCGTAGCTCAGGCCCCGGGGATTAATTCACCCCTCCACTTT. Encoded protein: CASSVAQAPGINSPLHF.

The J gene is TRBJ2-7, the V gene TRBV4-1, with 8 bases aligning to TRBD1. Germline CDR1 reads MGHRA; CDR2 reads YSYEKL. This CDR3 contains 14 residues. Trimming at V came to 4 bases and at J to 2 bases, leaving 4 bases not matched to a gene. CDR3 coding DNA: TGCGCCAGCAGCCGGACGGGACAGGCCTACGAGCAGTACTTC. Translated, it gives CASSRTGQAYEQYF.

The chain recombines TRBV7-2 with TRBJ2-7; D is unclear. Germline loops: CDR1 SGHTA, CDR2 FQGNSA. Trimming took off 2 bases at V and 7 bases at J, with 9 bases between the two ends. CDR3 size: 12 residues. CDR3 DNA sequence: TGTGCCAGCAGCTTAAAAGGCACGGAGCAGTACTTC. It specifies CASSLKGTEQYF.

The rearrangement joins TRBV7-8 to TRBJ1-3, with 10 bases fitting TRBD1. This CDR3 has 15 residues. V was pared by 5 bases and J by 4 bases, with 5 bases of the junction left unmatched. The V gene's germline CDR1 is SGHVS and CDR2 FQNEAQ. CDR3 residues: CASSRQGAGGNTIYF. CDR3 bases: TGTGCCAGCAGCCGACAGGGGGCTGGAGGAAACACCATATATTTT.

The chain combines TRBV28 with TRBJ1-3, with TRBD1 identical over 7 bases. The V gene end was trimmed by 5 bases and the J gene end by 0 bases; junction bases not matched to a gene: 13. Germline CDR1 is MDHEN and CDR2 is SYDVKM. CDR3 length: 18 residues. The CDR3 reads CASSAAGGRGVSGNTIYF. The DNA of the CDR3 is TGTGCCAGCAGTGCCGCAGGGGGACGGGGGGTCTCTGGAAACACCATATATTTT.